Below, one T cell receptor beta chain is given with its context. Its specific antigen is unknown. There are no base qualities to consult, and no much larger clone falls within one base. The sample belongs to a study of T cell changes during pregnancy in multiple sclerosis (dated by TCRdb to about 2019). Background on the whole study: The study examined how the T cell repertoire changed over the course of pregnancy in women with multiple sclerosis.

The CDR3, cysteine through phenylalanine, is 13 amino acids long. Only the CDR3 region is kept as DNA, spanning 39 bases read in frame from base 1. Germline trimming amounts to 6 bases on V and 2 bases on J, with 3 as the count of junction bases outside the gene matches. Via the germline V gene, CDR1 is SQVTM and CDR2 ANQGSEA. The library was obtained by the immunoSEQ multiplex PCR assay. Here the immuneACCESS table is served through TCRdb, limited to in-frame sequences with V and J called. Missing clones are a known gap in these copies; in checked studies unresolved V genes cover under half, and the rest lacks a known reason. The sample records approximately 44,000 clones, 91% of which are singletons. The ten largest clones add up to roughly 0.5% of the sample.

Source: CD4+ T cells from peripheral blood mononuclear cells, taken in the second trimester of pregnancy. This TCR was sampled from a female donor in good health, enrolled as a control in a pregnancy study. This chain is built from TRBV29-1 and TRBJ2-1, with 8 bases matching TRBD2. The CDR3 protein is CSVAGVTYNEQFF. The sequence in DNA is TGCAGCGTAGCGGGAGTCACCTACAATGAGCAGTTCTTC.